This record concerns one T cell receptor (beta chain) sequence. This CDR3 is 17 amino acids long. V lost 0 bases to trimming and J lost 0 bases, with 15 bases between them. Germline CDR1 reads SGHNT; CDR2 reads YYREEE (reference sequence). The data stem from a study of blood T cell repertoires in COVID-19. Overall study: The study drew acute and convalescent COVID-19 samples from the United States, Italy and Spain.

The data were produced by immunoSEQ multiplex PCR, yet TCRdb's version contains in-frame clones alone and is incomplete. The table lists 320,000 or so clones, 75% to 90% of them singletons. Participant reports of clinical history set cohort assignment. Two negative PCRs, clearance, or symptom resolution characterized the recovered Cohort 3 donors. Sequenced input: PBMCs or T cells enriched from blood (not recorded which). The chain combines TRBV5-4 with TRBJ1-1; D perhaps matches TRBD1 (6 bases). This receptor was obtained from a man between 25 and 39 years old who had recovered from COVID-19. The CDR3 coding sequence is TGTGCCAGCAGCTTGGATACAGGGTGGGGGATGAACACTGAAGCTTTCTTT. Amino acid sequence: CASSLDTGWGMNTEAFF.